The 5 T cell receptor beta chains given below trace back to one sample, sequenced in a study of blood T cell repertoires in COVID-19 (TCRdb year 2020). The protocol used for the library was the immunoSEQ multiplex PCR assay. Entries here come from immuneACCESS through TCRdb and include only in-frame sequences with V and J called. Some clones fail to appear in such tables; in the studies checked, an unresolved V gene covers under half of the shortfall, and the cause of the remainder is unknown. The sample table lists approximately 190,000 clones, 80% of them with a count of one. The ten largest clonotypes hold 6.9% of the sample. Input material: peripheral blood. These receptor sequences come from a man in his sixties with acute or convalescent COVID-19.

This chain joins TRBV9 and TRBJ2-7, with D tentatively TRBD1 (5 bases). In germline, CDR1 is SGDLS, CDR2 YYNGEE. The CDR3 is 15 residues long. Deletions cut 1 base from V and 1 base from J, with 12 bases between. The CDR3 nucleotides are TGTGCCAGCAGCGTATCAGGGCTAGGGTCCTACGAGCAGTACTTC. Residues: CASSVSGLGSYEQYF.

The V call is TRBV6-2 or TRBV6-3, the J call TRBJ2-3; D might be TRBD1 (5 bases). Germline CDR1 MNHEY, CDR2 SVGEGT. Trimming removed 6 bases from V and 5 bases from J, with 15 bases in between. This CDR3 spans 14 amino acids. The CDR3 region has the DNA TGTGCCAGCAGCTTGGACCAGGGAAGAGATACGCAGTATTTT. Protein product: CASSLDQGRDTQYF.

The rearrangement links TRBV3-1 (or the pseudogene TRBV3-2) to TRBJ2-7, with 7 bases fitting TRBD2. The V segment lost 4 bases and the J segment 1 base; nucleotides outside the gene matches: 7. The CDR3 has 15 amino acids. Germline V gene sequence: CDR1 LGHDT, CDR2 YNNKEL (reference sequence). The CDR3 here is CASSRSGGRSYEQYF. The CDR3 DNA follows: TGTGCCAGCAGCCGATCCGGGGGGAGGTCCTACGAGCAGTACTTC.

The chain couples TRBV16 to TRBJ2-5; perhaps TRBD1 as D (5 bases). Trimming stripped 2 bases from V and 1 base from J, with 14 bases between. The CDR3 has 16 amino acids. Germline V gives CDR1 KGHSY, CDR2 FQNENV. The CDR3 DNA follows: TGTGCCAGCAGCCAAGGGCAGGGCCCCTTCCAAGAGACCCAGTACTTC. Translated: CASSQGQGPFQETQYF.

V gene TRBV19 combines with J gene TRBJ2-7, with a possible D match to TRBD2 (6 bases). The V end was cut by 6 bases, the J end by 2 bases, with 11 bases between. CDR3 length equals 13 residues. Germline CDR1 and CDR2: LNHDA and SQIVND (reference sequence). The CDR3 loop reads CASRRDPTYEQYF. The CDR3 DNA reads as TGTGCCAGTAGGCGGGACCCAACCTACGAGCAGTACTTC.